The 23 T cell receptor beta chains given below trace back to one sample, sequenced in a study of blood T cell repertoires in COVID-19. Libraries were prepared by immunoSEQ multiplex PCR; TCRdb keeps only in-frame clonotypes and omits some of them. Found here are about 160,000 clones, over 65% of them singletons; the top ten hold 2.2%. Sequenced sample: peripheral blood. The receptors here all came from a man between 65 and 80 years old with acute or convalescent COVID-19.

This clone occurred once. This sequence joins TRBV7-3 and TRBJ1-6; D may be TRBD1 (6 bases). Germline lookup yields CDR1 SGHTA and CDR2 FQGTGA. Trimming stripped 5 bases from V and 10 bases from J, with 18 bases between. The CDR3 length is 15 residues. The CDR3 bases are TGTGCCAGCAGCGCAACAACAGGGATGACCTCACCCCTCCACTTT. It translates to CASSATTGMTSPLHF.

The chain combines TRBV6-5 with TRBJ1-3; 10 bases agree with TRBD1. Germline V lookup: CDR1 MNHEY, CDR2 SVGAGI. The CDR3 sequence is 15 residues long. The junction had 0 bases not matched to a gene; V was cut back by 2 bases and J by 2 bases. The CDR3 protein is CASSYDRGPGNTIYF. CDR3 nucleotides: TGTGCCAGCAGTTACGACAGGGGGCCTGGAAACACCATATATTTT.

This clone was found a few times. The chain carries TRBV5-4 and TRBJ2-7, with 7 positions matching TRBD1. The CDR3 length is 14 residues. The germline V gene encodes CDR1 SGHNT and CDR2 YYREEE (reference sequence). Trimming removed 3 bases from V and 7 bases from J; junction bases left unmatched: 10. The CDR3 reads CASSYRTGPGEQYF. In DNA, the CDR3 is TGTGCCAGCAGCTACCGGACAGGCCCGGGGGAGCAGTACTTC.

The rearrangement uses TRBV19 and TRBJ2-5, with 7 positions matching TRBD1. With V trimmed by 8 bases and J by 5 bases, 2 bases remained unmatched. The CDR3 loop spans 11 amino acids. CDR1 is LNHDA, CDR2 SQIVND, per germline (reference sequence). CDR3 in amino acids: CASGRGETQYF. Here the CDR3 DNA reads TGTGCCAGTGGCAGGGGGGAGACCCAGTACTTC.

V usage is TRBV19 and J usage is TRBJ1-6, with D possibly TRBD1 on 6 matching bases. This CDR3 contains 12 residues. V dropped 7 bases and J dropped 8 bases, with 9 bases sitting between them. Looked up from germline, CDR1 is LNHDA and CDR2 is SQIVND (reference sequence). The CDR3 nucleotides are TGTGCCAGTAAGACAGGCCATTCACCCCTCCACTTT. Protein product: CASKTGHSPLHF.

Of note for this clone: The junction and the germline gene differ at one end; a read error may be behind it. This rearrangement joins TRBV7-7 to TRBJ2-5; TRBD1 is a possible D gene (6 bases). CDR3 size: 13 residues. CDR1 is SSHAT and CDR2 is FNYEAQ in the germline V gene (reference sequence). The CDR3, as DNA: TGTGCTAGCAGCCCGGGACAAGAAGAGACCCAGTACTTC. Protein: CASSPGQEETQYF. Full variable domain (rest looked up from reference TRBV7-7 and TRBJ2-5): GAGVSQSPRYKVTKRGQDVTLRCDPISSHATLYWYQQALGQGPEFLTYFNYEAQPDKSGLPSDRFSAERPEGSISTLTIQRTEQRDSAMYRCASSPGQEETQYFGPGTRLLVL.

The chain joins TRBV14 to TRBJ2-7, with 9 positions matching TRBD2. The germline CDR1 and CDR2 sequences are SGHDN and FVKESK. The CDR3 spans 17 residues. Trimming removed 2 bases from V and 3 bases from J; junction bases left unmatched: 11. CDR3 region: CASSQSPYSGSLYEQYF. Here the CDR3 DNA reads TGTGCCAGCAGCCAAAGCCCTTATAGCGGGAGTCTCTACGAGCAGTACTTC. Variable domain in full (rest from reference TRBV14 and TRBJ2-7): EAGVTQFPSHSVIEKGQTVTLRCDPISGHDNLYWYRRVMGKEIKFLLHFVKESKQDESGMPNNRFLAERTGGTYSTLKVQPAELEDSGVYFCASSQSPYSGSLYEQYFGPGTRLTVT.

The CDR3 sequence: CASSLSTVGNYGYTF. CDR3 nucleotide sequence: TGTGCCAGCAGCTTAAGTACAGTGGGCAACTATGGCTACACCTTC. V and J are TRBV7-9 and TRBJ1-2, with D uncertain. This CDR3 region has 15 residues. The germline V gene encodes CDR1 SEHNR and CDR2 FQNEAQ (reference sequence). V lost 2 bases, J lost 2 bases, and 12 bases lay in between.

V is TRBV5-8 and J is TRBJ1-6; perhaps TRBD1 as D (5 bases). The CDR3 runs to 14 residues. In germline, CDR1 is SGHTS, CDR2 YDEGEE. Trimming removed 4 bases from V and 8 bases from J, with 13 bases in between. In DNA form, the CDR3 reads TGTGCCAGCAGCCTCTACAGGACCGATTCACCCCTCCACTTT. It yields the protein CASSLYRTDSPLHF.

This clone was observed a few times. The chain combines TRBV7-9 with TRBJ1-5; D may be TRBD1 (6 bases). V was clipped by 1 base and J by 5 bases, with 12 bases between them. Germline V gives CDR1 SEHNR, CDR2 FQNEAQ (reference sequence). The CDR3 is 15 amino acids. This chain's CDR3 is CASSLGAGGDQPQHF. The CDR3 nucleotides are TGTGCCAGCAGCTTAGGAGCGGGGGGCGATCAGCCCCAGCATTTT.

This chain joins TRBV5-1 and TRBJ2-5; tentatively, D is TRBD2 (6 bases). CDR1 and CDR2 from the germline V gene are SGHRS and YFSETQ. The V gene lost 5 bases and the J gene lost 1 base, with 12 bases spanning the gap. The CDR3 extends over 14 amino acids. In DNA, the CDR3 is TGCGCCAGCAGTGTCTGGGGGGTCCAAGAGACCCAGTACTTC. Translation gives CASSVWGVQETQYF.

J is TRBJ2-1 and V is TRBV6-5; 7 bases are shared with TRBD2. CDR3 length: 15 amino acids. The V gene end was trimmed by 6 bases and the J gene end by 9 bases; junction bases not matched to a gene: 14. Looked up from germline, CDR1 is MNHEY and CDR2 is SVGAGI. The CDR3 bases are TGTGCCAGCAGCCTCAATCCGCAGCGGGAACGTGAGCAGTTCTTC. It yields the protein CASSLNPQREREQFF.

The gene calls are TRBV6-5 and TRBJ2-6; D gene ambiguous. The germline V gene encodes CDR1 MNHEY and CDR2 SVGAGI. V was cut by 0 bases and J by 0 bases, with 6 bases left in between. This CDR3 is built from 16 residues. The chain's CDR3 is CASSYSRGSGANVLTF. The CDR3 DNA reads TGTGCCAGCAGTTACTCTCGAGGCTCTGGGGCCAACGTCCTGACTTTC.

The CDR3 bases are TGTGCCAGCAGCGTAGGGGCAGACGCGAACACCGGGGAGCTGTTTTTT. Translating it yields CASSVGADANTGELFF. The chain uses TRBV9 and TRBJ2-2; D is undetermined. CDR3 length: 16 residues. V lost 0 bases, J lost 0 bases, and 9 bases lay in between. Germline V gene lookup returns CDR1 SGDLS and CDR2 YYNGEE. Complete variable domain (other parts from reference TRBV9 and TRBJ2-2): DSGVTQTPKHLITATGQRVTLRCSPRSGDLSVYWYQQSLDQGLQFLIQYYNGEERAKGNILERFSAQQFPDLHSELNLSSLELGDSALYFCASSVGADANTGELFFGEGSRLTVL.

The chain carries TRBV28 and TRBJ2-7; TRBD1 might be the D (6 bases). Trimming left V 4 bases short and J 5 bases short, with 18 bases between. The CDR3 contains 15 residues. Per the germline V gene, CDR1 is MDHEN and CDR2 is SYDVKM. For the CDR3, the DNA is TGTGCCAGCAGTTCCGGGACACCGGTGAGAAACGAGCAGTACTTC. This encodes CASSSGTPVRNEQYF.

The count of this clone is one. The rearrangement uses TRBV4-1 and TRBJ2-1; perhaps TRBD2 as D (6 bases). V was clipped by 4 bases and J by 6 bases, with 19 bases between them. CDR3 length equals 16 residues. Germline V gene sequence: CDR1 MGHRA, CDR2 YSYEKL. The chain's CDR3 is CASSPRLVPIINEQFF. The CDR3 DNA is TGCGCCAGCAGCCCCCGACTAGTACCCATTATCAATGAGCAGTTCTTC.

This chain uses TRBV5-6 with TRBJ2-7; the D gene is possibly TRBD1 (7 bases). V lost 1 base and J 1 base, leaving 24 bases between the germline ends. Germline CDR1 and CDR2: SGHDT and YYEEEE. The CDR3 consists of 19 residues. The CDR3: CASSLWTRGTVGSSYEQYF. The CDR3 coding sequence is TGTGCCAGCAGCTTGTGGACCCGGGGGACAGTGGGGAGTTCCTACGAGCAGTACTTC.

This clone has just one count. The V gene is TRBV7-9, the J gene TRBJ2-1, with 11 nucleotides matching TRBD2. Germline loops: CDR1 SEHNR, CDR2 FQNEAQ (reference sequence). This CDR3 is built from 15 residues. V lost 1 base to trimming and J lost 6 bases; unmatched junction nucleotides: 2. As DNA, the CDR3 is TGTGCCAGCAGCTTAGGTAGCGGGAGGGCCAATGAGCAGTTCTTC. It translates to CASSLGSGRANEQFF.

This chain connects TRBV28 to TRBJ2-3, with 10 bases fitting TRBD1. V was clipped by 9 bases and J by 6 bases; unmatched bases: 6. The length of the CDR3 is 13 residues. Germline V CDR1 and CDR2: MDHEN, SYDVKM. The CDR3 sequence: CASRDRGLDTQYF. CDR3 sequence (DNA): TGTGCCAGTAGGGACAGGGGTTTGGATACGCAGTATTTT.

For the CDR3, the DNA is TGTGCCAGCAGTGAAGAGACGGGAGAAGTGAGTGAGCAGTTCTTC. This encodes CASSEETGEVSEQFF. The rearrangement links TRBV2 to TRBJ2-1, with a tentative D call TRBD2 (6 bases). Germline CDR1 and CDR2: SNHLY and FYNNEI. This CDR3 comprises 15 residues. V dropped 1 base and J dropped 9 bases, with 16 bases sitting between them. Supplemented by reference TRBV2 and TRBJ2-1, the full variable domain reads EPEVTQTPSHQVTQMGQEVILRCVPISNHLYFYWYRQILGQKVEFLVSFYNNEISEKSEIFDDQFSVERPDGSNFTLKIRSTKLEDSAMYFCASSEETGEVSEQFFGPGTRLTVL.

This clone was counted once. The gene calls are TRBV7-3 and TRBJ2-2; tentative D call: TRBD2 (6 bases). Germline CDR1 reads SGHTA; CDR2 reads FQGTGA. Trimming left V 3 bases short and J 0 bases short, with 11 bases between. The CDR3 has 16 residues. This CDR3 is CASSLAGGANTGELFF. DNA of the CDR3: TGTGCCAGCAGCTTGGCCGGAGGGGCGAACACCGGGGAGCTGTTTTTT. The whole variable domain, filled in from reference TRBV7-3 and TRBJ2-2, reads GAGVSQTPSNKVTEKGKYVELRCDPISGHTALYWYRQSLGQGPEFLIYFQGTGAADDSGLPNDRFFAVRPEGSVSTLKIQRTERGDSAVYLCASSLAGGANTGELFFGEGSRLTVL.

This clone was seen more than once but under ten times. The chain uses TRBV6-5 and TRBJ1-5, with 7 nucleotides matching TRBD1. This CDR3 region has 13 residues. CDR1 is MNHEY and CDR2 is SVGAGI in the germline V gene. The junction had 7 bases not matched to a gene; V was cut back by 11 bases and J by 3 bases. The CDR3 DNA follows: TGTGCCTGTAGGAGGGGGCACAATCAGCCCCAGCATTTT. It encodes CACRRGHNQPQHF.

This clone appeared once. V is TRBV4-1 and J is TRBJ1-5; tentatively, D is TRBD1 (5 bases). The CDR3 has 16 amino acids. CDR1 is MGHRA, CDR2 YSYEKL, per germline. Trimming removed 4 bases at V and 3 bases at J, with 16 bases between. The chain's CDR3 is CASSPVVTALNQPQHF. The DNA for the CDR3 is TGCGCCAGCAGCCCCGTGGTGACAGCCCTCAATCAGCCCCAGCATTTT.